The rows below give T cell receptor beta chains drawn from one sample of a study of T cell responses to AZD1222 COVID-19 vaccine. TCRdb keeps only in-frame clones here, not all; method: immunoSEQ multiplex PCR. The sample lists 100,000 to 150,000 clones, 70% to 90% seen once, with less than 11% in the top ten. The input for sequencing was peripheral blood, taken on day 0 of AZD1222 vaccination. The receptor source for this set is an adult in good health. Each CDR3 is given with its conserved first and last residue. Each record gives: V gene, D gene, clone size, J gene, CDR3 protein, CDR3 DNA. A D gene is named only where the DNA matches it firmly. Clone size, where shown, is once, few, many, or a class for clones that have expanded.

TRBV3-1/TRBV3-2	NA	NA	TRBJ1-1	CASRRAGMNTEAFF	TGTGCCAGCAGACGGGCGGGCATGAACACTGAAGCTTTCTTT
TRBV5-4	NA	NA	TRBJ1-2	CASSSSGTSTNYGYTF	TGTGCCAGCAGCTCTTCCGGGACATCCACTAACTATGGCTACACCTTC
TRBV24-1	NA	NA	TRBJ2-1	CATSDRVGEQFF	TGTGCCACCAGTGATAGAGTAGGCGAGCAGTTCTTC
TRBV6-5	NA	NA	TRBJ2-3	CASSYGREQYF	TGTGCCAGCAGTTACGGTCGGGAGCAGTATTTT
TRBV11-1	NA	NA	TRBJ2-7	CATQDGDYEQYF	TGTGCCACCCAAGACGGAGACTACGAGCAGTACTTC
TRBV30	NA	NA	TRBJ1-5	CAWSPWRNQPQHF	TGTGCCTGGAGTCCCTGGCGCAATCAGCCCCAGCATTTT
TRBV5-1	TRBD1	NA	TRBJ2-7	CASRRTGDIHEQYF	TGCGCCAGCCGACGGACAGGGGATATACACGAGCAGTACTTC
TRBV6-2/TRBV6-3	NA	NA	TRBJ1-1	CASSDPREHTEAFF	TGTGCCAGCAGTGACCCGCGGGAGCACACTGAAGCTTTCTTT
TRBV5-1	NA	NA	TRBJ1-2	CASSHEGWNGYTF	TGCGCCAGCAGCCACGAGGGGTGGAATGGCTACACCTTC
TRBV15	NA	NA	TRBJ1-1	CATSRRTGTGNTEAFF	TGTGCCACCAGCAGACGCACAGGGACTGGGAACACTGAAGCTTTCTTT
TRBV7-2	TRBD1	once	TRBJ2-1	CASSFQGDHNEQFF	TGTGCCAGCAGCTTCCAGGGGGATCACAATGAGCAGTTCTTC
TRBV5-6	NA	NA	TRBJ2-7	CASSLLSSYEQYF	TGTGCCAGCAGCTTGCTGAGCTCCTACGAGCAGTACTTC
TRBV2	TRBD1	NA	TRBJ1-2	CASSEGWQGARGYTF	TGTGCCAGCAGTGAAGGGTGGCAGGGGGCGAGGGGCTACACCTTC
TRBV27	NA	NA	TRBJ2-7	CASKSPGAARHYEQYF	TGTGCCAGCAAGAGCCCGGGGGCGGCGAGACACTACGAGCAGTACTTC
TRBV5-1	NA	NA	TRBJ1-2	CASSLDPAKKDGYTF	TGCGCCAGCAGCTTGGATCCAGCCAAAAAGGATGGCTACACCTTC
TRBV6-1	NA	NA	TRBJ1-2	CASSDTDWGYGYTF	TGTGCCAGCAGTGACACGGACTGGGGCTATGGCTACACCTTC
TRBV3-1/TRBV3-2	NA	NA	TRBJ2-7	CASSQGASSYEQYF	TGTGCCAGCAGCCAAGGTGCTAGCTCCTACGAGCAGTACTTC
TRBV6-1	NA	NA	TRBJ2-5	CAGALRGQETQYF	TGTGCCGGCGCCTTGAGGGGCCAAGAGACCCAGTACTTC
TRBV28	NA	NA	TRBJ1-4	CASRRGTNEKLFF	TGTGCCAGCCGGCGGGGGACTAATGAAAAACTGTTTTTT
TRBV27	NA	NA	TRBJ2-2	CASSSAWGRLNTGELFF	TGTGCCAGCAGCTCCGCATGGGGACGGTTAAACACCGGGGAGCTGTTTTTT
TRBV6-1	NA	NA	TRBJ2-3	CASSDHRDGADTQYF	TGTGCCAGCAGTGATCATCGGGACGGGGCAGATACGCAGTATTTT
TRBV4-3	NA	once	TRBJ2-2	CASSQDQGGIVGELFF	TGCGCCAGCAGCCAAGATCAGGGGGGTATCGTCGGGGAGCTGTTTTTT
TRBV5-1	NA	NA	TRBJ2-3	CASIPGAGAPDTQYF	TGCGCCAGCATACCGGGCGCGGGTGCCCCCGATACGCAGTATTTT
TRBV7-2	NA	NA	TRBJ1-2	CASSLKGSYGYTF	TGTGCCAGCAGCTTAAAAGGATCCTATGGCTACACCTTC
TRBV3-1/TRBV3-2	NA	NA	TRBJ2-3	CASSPSTPGNTQYF	TGTGCCAGCAGCCCGTCGACCCCGGGGAATACGCAGTATTTT
TRBV6-2/TRBV6-3	NA	NA	TRBJ2-1	CASSYSASNEQFF	TGTGCCAGCAGTTACTCGGCGAGTAATGAGCAGTTCTTC
TRBV4-3	NA	NA	TRBJ1-3	CASSQEGQGGNTIYF	TGCGCCAGCAGCCAAGAAGGCCAGGGCGGAAACACCATATATTTT
TRBV4-3	NA	NA	TRBJ1-2	CASSQDLRDSYGYTF	TGCGCCAGCAGCCAAGATCTCAGGGATTCATATGGCTACACCTTC